This entry features one T cell receptor (beta chain) sequence. The sample is drawn from a study of blood T cell repertoires in COVID-19. The CDR3 runs to 15 residues. From germline, CDR1 is KGHSH and CDR2 LQKENI. Trimming shortened V by 3 bases and J by 2 bases, and 13 bases separated the two germline ends. TCRdb's table, derived via immunoSEQ multiplex PCR, lists solely in-frame clones and lacks some. This sample has 250,000 to 350,000 clones, with about 89% found just once. The chain combines TRBV18 with TRBJ1-1; D gene uncertain. The sequencing input was peripheral blood. The source is a man younger than 40 with acute or convalescent COVID-19. CDR3 in DNA: TGTGCCAGCTCACCCACAAACGGGAAAAACACTGAAGCTTTCTTT. Protein: CASSPTNGKNTEAFF.